These 8 T cell receptor beta chains came from one sample sequenced in a study of T-cell memory formation after mild COVID-19. TCRdb called the 5' RACE reads again in MiXCR, with one record for every CDR3 protein. The sample lists fewer than 450,000 distinct CDR3 sequences; 20% to 25% were seen once. The specimen sequenced was PBMCs or a T cell subset sorted from them (not recorded which). These receptors were obtained from an adult woman who had mild COVID-19 (a few samples of this study predate the infection). Cell type and time point are not known.

The gene calls are TRBV7-3 and TRBJ1-6; a possible D gene is TRBD1 (5 bases). Between the trimmed V and J ends, which lost 2 bases and 8 bases, there was a span of 13 bases. The germline V gene encodes CDR1 SGHTA and CDR2 FQGTGA. This CDR3 contains 15 residues. The CDR3 bases are TGTGCCAGCAGCTTAGATGGGACGGCCGATTCACCCCTCCACTTT. It yields the protein CASSLDGTADSPLHF. Complete variable domain (other parts from reference TRBV7-3 and TRBJ1-6): GAGVSQTPSNKVTEKGKYVELRCDPISGHTALYWYRQSLGQGPEFLIYFQGTGAADDSGLPNDRFFAVRPEGSVSTLKIQRTERGDSAVYLCASSLDGTADSPLHFGNGTRLTVT.

This clonotype has just a few counts. The chain has TRBV7-9 and TRBJ2-3; D ambiguous. Trimming removed 8 bases at V and 4 bases at J, with 13 bases between. The CDR3 runs to 13 residues. CDR1 SEHNR and CDR2 FQNEAQ come from the germline V gene (reference sequence). In DNA form, the CDR3 reads TGTGCCAGCGATCACCCTGGAGCAGATACGCAGTATTTT. Encoded protein: CASDHPGADTQYF.

This clonotype was found a few times. The CDR3 spells CASRNTGGAYEQYF. The CDR3 nucleotides are TGTGCCAGCAGGAATACAGGGGGCGCCTACGAGCAGTACTTC. This rearrangement joins TRBV6-5 to TRBJ2-7, with 9 bases aligning to TRBD1. The CDR3 is 14 residues long. Germline V CDR1 and CDR2: MNHEY, SVGAGI. V trimming: 6 bases; J trimming: 2 bases; junction bases outside the gene matches: 5.

V is TRBV29-1 and J is TRBJ2-1; a weak D match, TRBD1 (5 bases). The germline V gene has CDR1 SQVTM and CDR2 ANQGSEA. The V and J ends lost 3 bases and 2 bases respectively, with 17 bases between them. CDR3 length: 16 residues. The CDR3 is CSVDDAQKGAYNEQFF. DNA of the CDR3: TGCAGCGTTGATGATGCGCAGAAAGGGGCCTACAATGAGCAGTTCTTC.

The chain is built from TRBV4-2 and TRBJ2-5, with a tentative D call TRBD1 (5 bases). Trimming removed 2 bases from V and 1 base from J, with 11 bases in between. CDR3 length equals 15 residues. Per germline, CDR1 LGHNA and CDR2 YNFKEQ. In nucleotides, the CDR3 is TGTGCCAGCAGCCAATCTAGGGGCTTCCAAGAGACCCAGTACTTC. Its translation is CASSQSRGFQETQYF.

This clonotype was seen a single time. The rearrangement links TRBV28 to TRBJ1-2; D unclear. The CDR3 is 12 amino acids. The V end was cut by 7 bases, the J end by 4 bases, with 10 bases between. Germline loops: CDR1 MDHEN, CDR2 SYDVKM. CDR3 nucleotides: TGTGCCAGCACCCCTGAGGGCTATGGCTACACCTTC. Translation: CASTPEGYGYTF.

The chain employs TRBV5-1 and TRBJ2-1; D possibly corresponds to TRBD2 (5 bases). The CDR3 has 13 amino acids. V was pared by 6 bases and J by 7 bases, with 14 bases between. The germline gives CDR1 SGHRS, CDR2 YFSETQ. The CDR3 reads CASTRGPGNEQFF. The CDR3 DNA reads TGCGCCAGCACCCGCGGGCCGGGGAATGAGCAGTTCTTC.

Only a few counts were recorded for this clonotype. J is TRBJ1-2 and V is TRBV7-9, with TRBD1 identical over 7 bases. With V trimmed by 10 bases and J by 1 base, 6 bases remained unmatched. Per germline, CDR1 SEHNR and CDR2 FQNEAQ (reference sequence). The CDR3 spans 13 residues. CDR3 amino acids: CATSPGGNYGYTF. As DNA, the CDR3 is TGTGCCACGTCCCCAGGGGGTAACTATGGCTACACCTTC.